This T cell receptor (beta chain) emerged from a study of blood T cell repertoires in COVID-19 (dated by TCRdb to 2020 to 2021). With respect to the entire study: The collaborator samples originated in the United States, Italy and Spain and spanned the acute and convalescent phases of COVID-19. Where HLA class I and class II types were available, the types were taken from metadata supplied by the sample provider, not from assay-based typing. The samples were drawn from the first 160 participants of the ongoing ImmuneRACE study and from 1,254 subjects provided by 6 global collaborators. Deeply sampled blood TCRbeta repertoires from subjects exposed to, actively infected with, or recovered from COVID-19 were included in the dataset. Sample metadata almost always included a de-identified subject ID, COVID-19 status, age in years and sex. The repertoires were made available in a free public database intended to serve as a resource for research on the immune response to SARS-CoV-2. The material from the prospective study consisted of cDNA or gDNA derived from T cells, B-cell-depleted T cells, or PBMCs. Results and caveats for the whole study, not just this receptor: How much clinical and demographic metadata was included differed by source and by participant, and the metadata was provided uncurated.

As for this clone: The antigen it binds to is not known. No base quality values were provided; no much bigger clone lies one nucleotide off.

CDR1 and CDR2, per the germline V gene, are SGHTA and FQGNSA. Including cysteine and phenylalanine, the CDR3 has 13 amino acids. Just the 39-base CDR3 DNA is kept, in frame starting at base 1. The junction shows trimming of 2 bases on V and 6 bases on J, plus 5 bases between the germline ends. The immunoSEQ Assay, a bias-controlled multiplex PCR, was used to amplify TCRbeta CDR3 regions from genomic DNA. The study's own analysis went as follows. Nucleated cell counts per sample were estimated from amplification of reference gene primers within the assay. To quantify the absolute abundance of each unique TCRbeta CDR3 rearrangement, sequence reads were collapsed and filtered. For each sample, productive Simpson clonality was calculated as the square root of Simpson's diversity index across productive rearrangements. This immuneACCESS table, as held by TCRdb, lists in-frame sequences with V and J called but not all clones. Of the missing ones, under half trace to an unresolved V gene in checked studies; the others have no known cause. From that table come the V and J calls and clone size; the DNA was used to work out D and trimming. The sample records under 300,000 clones, around 85% of which are singletons. About an eighth of the sample comes from the top ten.

In Seattle, one collaborating source enrolled patients while the infection was active and tracked those patients longitudinally over the course of disease. Each collaborating institution followed its own protocols to collect whole blood in K2EDTA tubes. Collaborator samples were shipped for TCRbeta analysis as frozen whole blood, isolated PBMCs, or DNA extracted from either sample type. The sample consisted of peripheral blood. Rearrangement joined TRBV7-2 to TRBJ1-6; the D gene cannot be named for sure. The receptor's source is a woman aged 25 to 39 with COVID-19, enrolled during active disease. The CDR3 region: CASSLSVNSPLHF. In nucleotides, the sequence is TGTGCCAGCAGCTTATCAGTTAATTCACCCCTCCACTTT. This CDR3, with the reference TRBV7-2 and TRBJ1-6 proteins standing in past its ends, gives the full variable domain GAGVSQSPSNKVTEKGKDVELRCDPISGHTALYWYRQSLGQGLEFLIYFQGNSAPDKSGLPSDRFSAERTGGSVSTLTIQRTQQEDSAVYLCASSLSVNSPLHFGNGTRLTVT.